The rows below give T cell receptor beta chains drawn from one sample of a study of T cells after yellow fever vaccination. TCRdb independently ran MiXCR on the 5' RACE reads; one entry per CDR3 protein. The sample holds 500,000 to 700,000 distinct CDR3 sequences, about 19% seen once. Specimen: PBMCs, collected 15 days after the yellow fever booster vaccination. These receptors originate from a man aged 25-45 years who received the YFV17D yellow fever vaccine. CDR3s include the opening cysteine and the closing phenylalanine or tryptophan. D genes are given only for firm matches. The size field is filled for only some rows; it gives once, few, many or a size class.

abundance: few; j_gene: TRBJ2-7; v_gene: TRBV15; d_gene: TRBD2; CDR3nt: TGTGCCACCAGCAGAGATCAGCTAGCGGACTACGAGCAGTACTTC; CDR3aa: CATSRDQLADYEQYF
abundance: few; j_gene: TRBJ2-7; v_gene: TRBV7-8; d_gene: -; CDR3nt: TGTGCCAGCAGCTTATTCTCGTTGTCCTACGAGCAGTACTTC; CDR3aa: CASSLFSLSYEQYF
abundance: few; j_gene: TRBJ2-7; v_gene: TRBV5-6; d_gene: -; CDR3nt: TGTGCCAGCAGCTACGGGGCAGGAACCTACGAGCAGTACTTC; CDR3aa: CASSYGAGTYEQYF
abundance: -; j_gene: TRBJ2-1; v_gene: TRBV19; d_gene: TRBD2; CDR3nt: TGTGCCAGTAGTCGGGGTAGCGGGAGGGCCCCTGAGCAGTTCTTC; CDR3aa: CASSRGSGRAPEQFF
abundance: -; j_gene: TRBJ2-7; v_gene: TRBV6-5; d_gene: -; CDR3nt: TGTGCCAGCAGTTCGCCATTAGCGGTTCACTACGAGCAGTACTTC; CDR3aa: CASSSPLAVHYEQYF
abundance: -; j_gene: TRBJ2-1; v_gene: TRBV6-1; d_gene: TRBD2; CDR3nt: TGTGCCAGCAGCCCATACAGCGGGGTGGGGCAGTTCTTC; CDR3aa: CASSPYSGVGQFF
abundance: -; j_gene: TRBJ1-5; v_gene: TRBV7-9; d_gene: -; CDR3nt: TGTGCCAGCAGCTTAGGGACAGAGTATCAGCCCCAGCATTTT; CDR3aa: CASSLGTEYQPQHF
abundance: -; j_gene: TRBJ2-1; v_gene: TRBV12-3/TRBV12-4; d_gene: -; CDR3nt: TGTGCCACCCGGGGTTCCCACAATGAGCAGTTCTTC; CDR3aa: CATRGSHNEQFF
abundance: few; j_gene: TRBJ1-2; v_gene: TRBV15; d_gene: -; CDR3nt: TGTGCCACCAGCAGCACCGTGCAGGGACTAAAAGGCTACACCTTC; CDR3aa: CATSSTVQGLKGYTF
abundance: few; j_gene: TRBJ2-5; v_gene: TRBV7-3; d_gene: TRBD2; CDR3nt: TGTGCCAGCAGCTTAGTGGGACTAGCGGCCCAAGAGACCCAGTACTTC; CDR3aa: CASSLVGLAAQETQYF
abundance: -; j_gene: TRBJ2-7; v_gene: TRBV20-1; d_gene: TRBD1; CDR3nt: TGCAGTGCTAGAGATGCCCGACAGGGGGACTACGAGCAGTACTTC; CDR3aa: CSARDARQGDYEQYF
abundance: -; j_gene: TRBJ2-1; v_gene: TRBV14; d_gene: TRBD2; CDR3nt: TGTGCCAGCAGCCAAGAACGAGCGGGATTGTACAATGAGCAGTTCTTC; CDR3aa: CASSQERAGLYNEQFF
abundance: few; j_gene: TRBJ2-1; v_gene: TRBV9; d_gene: -; CDR3nt: TGTGCCAGCAGCGTAGTAGAGCTTGCTTCCTCTGAGCAGTTCTTC; CDR3aa: CASSVVELASSEQFF
abundance: few; j_gene: TRBJ2-2; v_gene: TRBV7-8; d_gene: -; CDR3nt: TGTGCCAGCAGCTTGCGGGGTCACACCGGGGAGCTGTTTTTT; CDR3aa: CASSLRGHTGELFF
abundance: few; j_gene: TRBJ2-5; v_gene: TRBV4-3; d_gene: -; CDR3nt: TGCGCCAGCAGCCAAAAGGGAGCTCCACCAGAGACCCAGTACTTC; CDR3aa: CASSQKGAPPETQYF
abundance: once; j_gene: TRBJ1-6; v_gene: TRBV20-1; d_gene: -; CDR3nt: TGCAGTGCTAGAGTGAGGACGAAATGGGAAAATAATTCACCCCTCCACTTT; CDR3aa: CSARVRTKWENNSPLHF
abundance: -; j_gene: TRBJ2-5; v_gene: TRBV4-3; d_gene: -; CDR3nt: TGCGCCAGCAGCCAAGACCACTTCCAAGGGGTAGAGACCCAGTACTTC; CDR3aa: CASSQDHFQGVETQYF
abundance: few; j_gene: TRBJ2-1; v_gene: TRBV6-5; d_gene: -; CDR3nt: TGTGCCAGCAGTTACAGGGGCCAGCAGTTCTTC; CDR3aa: CASSYRGQQFF
abundance: -; j_gene: TRBJ1-4; v_gene: TRBV6-2/TRBV6-3; d_gene: -; CDR3nt: TGTGCCAGCAGTTACCCCGCCCGGGAGGGAAAACTGTTTTTT; CDR3aa: CASSYPAREGKLFF
abundance: -; j_gene: TRBJ1-3; v_gene: TRBV6-5; d_gene: -; CDR3nt: TGTGCCAGCAGTTACGGAAACACCATATATTTT; CDR3aa: CASSYGNTIYF
abundance: -; j_gene: TRBJ2-1; v_gene: TRBV7-2; d_gene: TRBD2; CDR3nt: TGTGCCAGCAGCCCGGGAGGGAATTTCCACAATGAGCAGTTCTTC; CDR3aa: CASSPGGNFHNEQFF
abundance: many; j_gene: TRBJ2-5; v_gene: TRBV6-5; d_gene: -; CDR3nt: TGTGCCAGCAGTTACGCTAGGGGGCAAGAGACCCAGTACTTC; CDR3aa: CASSYARGQETQYF
abundance: -; j_gene: TRBJ2-1; v_gene: TRBV7-9; d_gene: TRBD2; CDR3nt: TGTGCCAGCACTAGACTAGCGGCCCCTACCCATGAGCAGTTCTTC; CDR3aa: CASTRLAAPTHEQFF
abundance: few; j_gene: TRBJ2-7; v_gene: TRBV5-6; d_gene: -; CDR3nt: TGTGCCAGCAGCTTTCAGGGGACGAGCGAGCAGTACTTC; CDR3aa: CASSFQGTSEQYF
abundance: -; j_gene: TRBJ1-1; v_gene: TRBV18; d_gene: -; CDR3nt: TGTGCCAGCTCAGCCCCAGGTGGGGATGAAGCTTTCTTT; CDR3aa: CASSAPGGDEAFF
abundance: many; j_gene: TRBJ2-7; v_gene: TRBV3-1; d_gene: -; CDR3nt: TGTGCCAGCAGCCACCGGGACACCTCCTACGAGCAGTACTTC; CDR3aa: CASSHRDTSYEQYF
abundance: few; j_gene: TRBJ2-1; v_gene: TRBV7-2; d_gene: -; CDR3nt: TGTGCCAGCAGCCCGGGATCCCCGATCCACAATGAGCAGTTCTTC; CDR3aa: CASSPGSPIHNEQFF
abundance: -; j_gene: TRBJ1-4; v_gene: TRBV20-1; d_gene: -; CDR3nt: TGCAGTGCTAGAGGACCGGAGAATGAAAAACTGTTTTTT; CDR3aa: CSARGPENEKLFF
abundance: -; j_gene: TRBJ2-5; v_gene: TRBV4-2; d_gene: TRBD2; CDR3nt: TGTGCCAGCAGCCAAGCCGGGACTAGCGGTAAAGAGACCCAGTACTTC; CDR3aa: CASSQAGTSGKETQYF
abundance: many; j_gene: TRBJ2-7; v_gene: TRBV27; d_gene: -; CDR3nt: TGTGCCAGCAGCCGTATGGATTCGCAGCAGTACTTC; CDR3aa: CASSRMDSQQYF
abundance: -; j_gene: TRBJ2-4; v_gene: TRBV20-1; d_gene: -; CDR3nt: TGCAGTGTGGGTTGGGAGACGCTTTCCAAAAACATTCAGTACTTC; CDR3aa: CSVGWETLSKNIQYF
abundance: few; j_gene: TRBJ1-4; v_gene: TRBV30; d_gene: -; CDR3nt: TGTGCCTGGAGTGTATTTTCAGGGAGGAATGAAAAACTGTTTTTT; CDR3aa: CAWSVFSGRNEKLFF
abundance: -; j_gene: TRBJ2-1; v_gene: TRBV4-3; d_gene: TRBD2; CDR3nt: TGCGCCAGCAGCCAAGGTGGTAGCGGGAGCTACAATGAGCAGTTCTTC; CDR3aa: CASSQGGSGSYNEQFF
abundance: few; j_gene: TRBJ2-1; v_gene: TRBV2; d_gene: -; CDR3nt: TGTGCCAGCTTGCTCTCGCTAGGGGGGCCTTACAATGAGCAGTTCTTC; CDR3aa: CASLLSLGGPYNEQFF
abundance: -; j_gene: TRBJ2-1; v_gene: TRBV7-2; d_gene: TRBD1; CDR3nt: TGTGCCAGCAGCCCACTGACAGGGCGACTCAACAATGAGCAGTTCTTC; CDR3aa: CASSPLTGRLNNEQFF